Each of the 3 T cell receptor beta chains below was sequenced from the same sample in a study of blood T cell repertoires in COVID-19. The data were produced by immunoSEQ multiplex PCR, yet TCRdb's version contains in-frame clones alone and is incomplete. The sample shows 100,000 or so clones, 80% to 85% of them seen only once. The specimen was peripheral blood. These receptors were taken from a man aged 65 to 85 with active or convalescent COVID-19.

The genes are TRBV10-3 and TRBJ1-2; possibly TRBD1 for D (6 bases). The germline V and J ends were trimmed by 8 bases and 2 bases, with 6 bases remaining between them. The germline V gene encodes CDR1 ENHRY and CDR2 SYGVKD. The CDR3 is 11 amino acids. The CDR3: CAIQGNYGYTF. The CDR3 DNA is TGTGCCATCCAGGGGAACTATGGCTACACCTTC.

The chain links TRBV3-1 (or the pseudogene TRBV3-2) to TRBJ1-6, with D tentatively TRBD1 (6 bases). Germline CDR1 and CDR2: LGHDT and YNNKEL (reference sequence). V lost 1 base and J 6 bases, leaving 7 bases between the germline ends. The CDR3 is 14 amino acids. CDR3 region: CASSQGTANSPLHF. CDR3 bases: TGTGCCAGCAGCCAAGGGACAGCTAATTCACCCCTCCACTTT.

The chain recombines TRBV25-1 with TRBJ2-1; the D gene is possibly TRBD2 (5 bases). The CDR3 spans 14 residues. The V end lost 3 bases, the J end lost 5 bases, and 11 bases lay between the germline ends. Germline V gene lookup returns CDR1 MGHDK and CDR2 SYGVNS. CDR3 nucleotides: TGTGCCAGCAGTGAGAGGGTCAGCAACAATGAGCAGTTCTTC. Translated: CASSERVSNNEQFF.